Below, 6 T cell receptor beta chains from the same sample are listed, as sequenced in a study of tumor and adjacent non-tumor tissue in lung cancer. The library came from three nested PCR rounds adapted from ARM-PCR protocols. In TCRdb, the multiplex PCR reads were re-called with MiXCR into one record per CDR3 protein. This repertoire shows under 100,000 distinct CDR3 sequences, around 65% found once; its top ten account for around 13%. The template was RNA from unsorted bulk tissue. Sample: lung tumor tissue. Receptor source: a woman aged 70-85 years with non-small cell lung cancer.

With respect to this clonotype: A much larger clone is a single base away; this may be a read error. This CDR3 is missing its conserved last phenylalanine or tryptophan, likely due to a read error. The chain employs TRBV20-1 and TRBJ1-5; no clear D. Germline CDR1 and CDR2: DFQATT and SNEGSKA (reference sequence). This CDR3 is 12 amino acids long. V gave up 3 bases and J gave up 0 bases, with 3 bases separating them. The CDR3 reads CSASPSNQPQHL. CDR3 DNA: TGCAGTGCTAGCCCTAGCAATCAGCCCCAGCATCTT.

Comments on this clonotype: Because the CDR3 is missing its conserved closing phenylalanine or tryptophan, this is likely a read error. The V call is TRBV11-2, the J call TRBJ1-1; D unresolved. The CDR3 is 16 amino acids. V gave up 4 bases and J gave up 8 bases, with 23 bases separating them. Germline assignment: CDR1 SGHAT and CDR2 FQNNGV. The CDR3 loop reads CASSSHSLVQQREAFY. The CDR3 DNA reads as TGTGCCAGCAGCTCACACTCATTGGTGCAGCAACGGGAAGCTTTCTAT.

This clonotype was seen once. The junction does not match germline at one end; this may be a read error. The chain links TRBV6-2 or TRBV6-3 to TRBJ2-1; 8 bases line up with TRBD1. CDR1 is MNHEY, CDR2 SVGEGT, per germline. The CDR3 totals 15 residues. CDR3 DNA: TGTGCCAGCAGTTACGGGCAGGGGGCGCGGGATGGGCAGCCCTTC. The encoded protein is CASSYGQGARDGQPF.

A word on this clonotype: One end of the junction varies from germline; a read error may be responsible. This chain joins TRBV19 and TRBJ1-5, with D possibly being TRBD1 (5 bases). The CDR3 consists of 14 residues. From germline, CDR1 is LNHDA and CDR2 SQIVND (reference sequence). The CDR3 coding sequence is TGTGCCAGTAGTCACGACAGACTTAATCAGCCCCAGCACTTT. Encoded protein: CASSHDRLNQPQHF.

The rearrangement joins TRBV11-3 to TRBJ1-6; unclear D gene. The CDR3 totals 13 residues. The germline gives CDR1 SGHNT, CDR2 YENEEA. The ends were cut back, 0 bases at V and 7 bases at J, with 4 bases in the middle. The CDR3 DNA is TGTGCCAGCAGCTTAGAATCGAATTCACCCCTCCACTTT. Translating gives CASSLESNSPLHF.

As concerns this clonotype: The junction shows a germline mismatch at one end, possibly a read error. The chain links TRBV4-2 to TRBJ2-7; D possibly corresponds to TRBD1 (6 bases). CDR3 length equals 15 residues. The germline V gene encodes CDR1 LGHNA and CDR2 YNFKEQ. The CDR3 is CASGQGEQGSCEQYF. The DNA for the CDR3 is TGTGCCAGCGGCCAAGGGGAACAGGGATCCTGCGAACAGTACTTC.